This T cell receptor (beta chain) was recovered during a study of CD8+ T cells in alopecia areata listed by TCRdb under 2018. In the study overall: High-throughput TCRbeta sequencing was used to examine T cell clonal expansion in alopecia areata in both the C3H/HeJ mouse model and human patients. On the human side, TCRbeta sequencing was run on scalp tissue and on sorted CD4+ and CD8+ peripheral blood T cells from healthy controls and from alopecia areata patients with either patchy or totalis/universalis disease. Clonality in the scalp was compared among normal scalp (n=4), patchy alopecia areata scalp (n=8), and alopecia totalis/universalis scalp (n=8). RNA was extracted with the PAXgene miRNA kit for fixed scalp, the miRNeasy kit for PBMCs, and the RNeasy kit for mouse skin. Amplification of TCRbeta CDR3 regions was done by immunoSEQ multiplex PCR using 35 Vbeta forward primers and 13 Jbeta reverse primers. What the work shows at the level of the full study, not this receptor alone: Shared TCR sequences between patients were less evident than in mice, which may be partly attributable to HLA diversity in the patient population. Unlike mouse skin, where gammadelta T cells dominate, normal human skin contains resident alphabeta T cells that get sequenced too, which complicates analysis of the scalp TCR repertoire. Compared with normal scalp, lesional scalp had higher clonality and more expanded CD8+ clones, particularly in alopecia totalis/universalis, a pattern that suggests antigenic drive.

The method was the immunoSEQ multiplex PCR assay. For TCR sequencing, RNA was extracted from every sample and reverse transcribed into cDNA to serve as template. First-strand cDNA was synthesized with SuperScript III using a 2:1 mix of oligo-dT and random hexamers. A synthetic immune receptor repertoire was used to measure amplification bias, and any remaining bias was corrected computationally. The paper's processing steps were these. Raw reads were preprocessed to remove errors, and CDR3 was defined according to IMGT conventions as the region from the conserved cysteine to phenylalanine. To get clonality, Shannon entropy was normalized by log2 of the number of productive unique TCRs and the result was subtracted from 1. CD4 or CD8 identity of scalp clones was inferred by cross-referencing scalp TCRbeta sequences with sorted blood CD4 and CD8 repertoires. What TCRdb holds here is the immuneACCESS table cut down to in-frame rearrangements. Part of the clones is not present; checked against another copy, under half of the missing clones reflect an unresolved V gene, and the others are unexplained. Clone size and V and J calls were adopted from that table, with D and trimming inferred from the DNA. The sample table holds approximately 98,000 clones, of which under 65% were seen once. Of the sample, roughly 25% falls within the top ten clones.

Peripheral blood and lesional scalp punch biopsies were obtained from patients with alopecia areata. PBMCs were isolated by density centrifugation and stained for CD3, CD4 and CD8, after which CD4+ and CD8+ T cells were sorted on a FACSAria. Alopecia areata patients who were not treated were recruited through a multicenter biomarker study. For five biomarker-study patients, blood CD8+ T cells were further sorted into NKG2D-low and NKG2D-high fractions. Details on this clone: Its antigen remains unidentified. Base qualities are not recorded, but no much larger clone differs from it by a single base.

Here V drops 2 bases and J drops 2 bases, and the junction holds 3 bases not matched to any gene. CDR1 and CDR2 were assigned from the germline V gene as MGHDK and SYGVNS. The CDR3 covers 15 residues, taking in both the cysteine and the phenylalanine. This entry keeps only the CDR3 DNA: 45 bases, framed from base 1. The sample consisted of NKG2D-low CD8+ T cells sorted from blood. This sample's cell subset or site label indicates: sorted CD8+ NKG2D-low blood T cells. This TCR was sampled from a human donor with alopecia areata. The chain uses TRBV25-1 and TRBJ2-3; the junction holds 8 bases that match TRBD1. The CDR3 here reads CASSERQGITDTQYF. The base sequence is TGTGCCAGCAGTGAACGACAGGGGATCACAGATACGCAGTATTTT.